This entry lists 31 T cell receptor beta chains sequenced from one sample in a study of T-cell memory formation after mild COVID-19. TCRdb used MiXCR to reprocess the 5' RACE reads, holding one entry per CDR3 protein. The sample holds roughly 350,000 distinct CDR3 sequences, around 20% seen once. What was sequenced was PBMCs or a T cell subset sorted from them (not recorded which). The receptors derive from an adult woman who had mild COVID-19 (a few samples of this study predate the infection). Cell type and time point are not known.

The chain uses TRBV19 and TRBJ1-5, with D tentatively TRBD1 (5 bases). This CDR3 is built from 13 residues. Per the germline V gene, CDR1 is LNHDA and CDR2 is SQIVND (reference sequence). V was shortened by 10 bases and J by 6 bases, with 16 bases between the two germline ends. The CDR3 reads CATGGTGGQPQHF. The CDR3, as DNA: TGTGCCACAGGAGGAACAGGAGGTCAGCCCCAGCATTTT.

The chain couples TRBV11-2 to TRBJ2-3, with 12 bases matching TRBD2. CDR3 length: 17 residues. The junction had 6 bases not matched to a gene; V was cut back by 1 base and J by 4 bases. Looked up from germline, CDR1 is SGHAT and CDR2 is FQNNGV. The CDR3 spells CASSLASGGARADTQYF. The CDR3 nucleotides are TGTGCCAGCAGCTTAGCTAGCGGGGGGGCCCGGGCAGATACGCAGTATTTT.

This clonotype was detected only a few times. The chain combines TRBV5-1 with TRBJ2-3; 7 bases are shared with TRBD1. Germline values: CDR1 SGHRS, CDR2 YFSETQ. V gave up 4 bases and J gave up 0 bases; unmatched junction bases: 11. The CDR3 has 17 residues. The CDR3 protein is CASSAEAGTVSTDTQYF. The CDR3, as DNA: TGCGCCAGCAGCGCGGAAGCCGGGACAGTGAGCACAGATACGCAGTATTTT.

This clonotype appeared a few times. This chain joins TRBV5-6 and TRBJ2-1; no clear D gene. Germline CDR1 SGHDT, CDR2 YYEEEE. Trimming took 7 bases from V and 11 from J, leaving 10 bases between them. CDR3 size: 10 residues. As DNA, the CDR3 is TGTGCCAGCGGGGTCACCAAGCAGTTCTTC. Translation gives CASGVTKQFF.

The rearrangement uses TRBV6-5 and TRBJ2-7, with D perhaps matching TRBD1 or TRBD2 (5 bases each). Trimming pared 9 bases from V and 3 bases from J, leaving 18 bases between. Germline V CDR1 and CDR2: MNHEY, SVGAGI. The CDR3 covers 14 residues. CDR3 nucleotide sequence: TGTGCCAGTGGGATCGGGGCGAACGGCTACGAGCAGTACTTC. It is translated as CASGIGANGYEQYF.

Only a few counts were recorded for this clonotype. The chain recombines TRBV5-1 with TRBJ2-7; 7 nucleotides align to TRBD1. V lost 5 bases, J lost 4 bases, and 6 bases stayed unmatched. Germline V lookup: CDR1 SGHRS, CDR2 YFSETQ. The CDR3 has 13 residues. The CDR3: CASRGTDEYEQYF. CDR3 coding DNA: TGCGCCAGCAGAGGGACAGACGAATACGAGCAGTACTTC.

The rearrangement uses TRBV4-1 and TRBJ1-1; D is perhaps TRBD1 (5 bases). The CDR3 loop spans 15 amino acids. The germline V gene has CDR1 MGHRA and CDR2 YSYEKL. Trimming removed 1 base at V and 1 base at J, with 10 bases between. The CDR3 DNA reads TGCGCCAGCAGCCAAGGGGCAGGGACGAACACTGAAGCTTTCTTT. This translates into CASSQGAGTNTEAFF.

This sequence joins TRBV9 and TRBJ1-4; 7 bases are shared with TRBD1. CDR1 and CDR2 from the germline V gene are SGDLS and YYNGEE. This CDR3 has 13 residues. The V gene end was trimmed by 3 bases and the J gene end by 10 bases; junction bases not matched to a gene: 6. The CDR3 is CASSETGTGKLFF. CDR3 nucleotides: TGTGCCAGCAGCGAGACAGGGACGGGAAAACTGTTTTTT.

This clonotype was seen more than once but under ten times. The genes are TRBV12-3 or TRBV12-4 and TRBJ2-5, with D possibly being TRBD1 or TRBD2 (6 bases each). This CDR3 has 16 amino acids. The V gene lost 2 bases and the J gene lost 2 bases, with 15 bases spanning the gap. CDR3 bases: TGTGCCAGCAGTTTATGGGGGGCGGGGAGGCAAGAGACCCAGTACTTC. The encoded protein is CASSLWGAGRQETQYF.

This clonotype has more than one count but fewer than ten. This chain links TRBV9 with TRBJ2-1; a possible D gene is TRBD2 (6 bases). The germline CDR1 and CDR2 sequences are SGDLS and YYNGEE. The ends were cut back, 5 bases at V and 8 bases at J, with 17 bases in the middle. The CDR3 spans 14 residues. The CDR3: CASSTWASVDEQFF. CDR3 in DNA: TGTGCCAGCAGTACCTGGGCTAGCGTCGATGAGCAGTTCTTC.

The chain couples TRBV7-2 to TRBJ1-2; 7 bases are shared with TRBD1. After removal of 4 bases from V and 2 bases from J, the junction contained 7 bases not matched to a gene. Per the germline V gene, CDR1 is SGHTA and CDR2 is FQGNSA. This CDR3 is 15 amino acids long. CDR3 in amino acids: CASSSLDRSNYGYTF. CDR3 DNA: TGTGCCAGCAGCTCTTTGGACAGGAGCAACTATGGCTACACCTTC.

The chain links TRBV29-1 to TRBJ1-1; no clear D. The CDR3 length is 12 residues. V dropped 4 bases and J dropped 3 bases, with 9 bases sitting between them. Germline CDR1 is SQVTM and CDR2 is ANQGSEA. The CDR3 sequence is CSVVDGDTEAFF. The CDR3 coding sequence is TGCAGCGTTGTAGACGGGGACACTGAAGCTTTCTTT.

This clonotype appeared a few times. The V gene is TRBV29-1, the J gene TRBJ1-2, with D unclear. The V gene's germline CDR1 is SQVTM and CDR2 ANQGSEA. The CDR3 spans 11 residues. V was shortened by 4 bases and J by 0 bases, with 3 bases between the two germline ends. In nucleotides, the CDR3 is TGCAGCGTTGTCTCTAACTATGGCTACACCTTC. Protein product: CSVVSNYGYTF.

This clonotype came up many times. V is TRBV11-2 and J is TRBJ2-3; D uncertain. This CDR3 has 14 amino acids. Trimming cost V 1 base and J 0 bases, with 5 bases left between them. Germline loops: CDR1 SGHAT, CDR2 FQNNGV. CDR3 sequence (DNA): TGTGCCAGCAGCTTAGGTGCTAGCACAGATACGCAGTATTTT. Its protein is CASSLGASTDTQYF.

The CDR3 sequence: CASSQDPRTGGSHEQFF. The CDR3 DNA sequence: TGCGCCAGCAGCCAAGATCCTAGGACAGGGGGCTCCCATGAGCAGTTCTTC. This rearrangement joins TRBV4-3 to TRBJ2-1; 11 bases align to TRBD1. The CDR3 is made up of 17 amino acids. The trim removed 0 bases at V and 8 bases at J, leaving 9 bases unmatched. Per the germline V gene, CDR1 is LGHNA and CDR2 is YSLEER.

The J gene is TRBJ2-1, the V gene TRBV11-3; 8 bases align to TRBD1. V trimming: 7 bases; J trimming: 5 bases; junction bases outside the gene matches: 10. The CDR3 extends over 15 amino acids. CDR1 and CDR2 from the germline V gene are SGHNT and YENEEA. DNA of the CDR3: TGTGCCAGCACCCTTTTCCCGACAGGGGACAATGAGCAGTTCTTC. Amino acids: CASTLFPTGDNEQFF.

J is TRBJ2-7 and V is TRBV21-1; TRBD1 reflects the table's D call only, with no check against the DNA. TRBV21-1 is labeled a pseudogene. The CDR3 totals 14 residues. CDR3 in DNA: TGTGCCAGCAGCCCCGGGACAGTCCTCGGCGAGCAGTACTTC. As protein: CASSPGTVLGEQYF.

The V gene is TRBV5-1, the J gene TRBJ1-1, with TRBD1 identical over 7 bases. The CDR3 totals 14 residues. In germline, CDR1 is SGHRS, CDR2 YFSETQ. After removal of 9 bases from V and 3 bases from J, the junction contained 11 bases not matched to a gene. The CDR3 loop is CATNAQGRDTEAFF. CDR3 nucleotides: TGCGCCACCAACGCACAGGGGCGGGACACTGAAGCTTTCTTT.

The table lists this clonotype with a few counts. The chain has TRBV29-1 and TRBJ2-7; 9 positions agree with TRBD1. Trimming removed 7 bases from V and 4 bases from J; junction bases left unmatched: 8. The germline V gene has CDR1 SQVTM and CDR2 ANQGSEA. The CDR3 covers 13 residues. CDR3 nucleotide sequence: TGCAGCGCTCACAGGGGGCGCGGGTACGAGCAGTACTTC. Translating gives CSAHRGRGYEQYF.

The chain uses TRBV5-6 and TRBJ2-7; D is possibly TRBD2 (5 bases). Germline assignment: CDR1 SGHDT and CDR2 YYEEEE. The CDR3 spans 12 residues. V gave up 2 bases and J gave up 4 bases, with 7 bases separating them. This chain's CDR3 is CASSFGLYEQYF. CDR3 coding DNA: TGTGCCAGCAGCTTCGGACTTTACGAGCAGTACTTC.

This clonotype has only a few counts. This sequence joins TRBV20-1 and TRBJ2-5; no clear D. CDR1 is DFQATT and CDR2 is SNEGSKA in the germline V gene (reference sequence). The V end was cut by 6 bases, the J end by 7 bases, with 15 bases between. The CDR3 covers 12 residues. This CDR3 reads CSASMGLATQYF. The CDR3 bases are TGCAGTGCCTCTATGGGTCTGGCGACCCAGTACTTC.

The chain links TRBV7-9 to TRBJ1-1; possible D gene TRBD1, 6 bases. Germline CDR1 is SEHNR and CDR2 is FQNEAQ (reference sequence). V gave up 5 bases and J gave up 1 base, with 11 bases separating them. The CDR3 has 14 amino acids. The CDR3 DNA follows: TGTGCCAGCAGCCCAACGGACAGGAACACTGAAGCTTTCTTT. It specifies CASSPTDRNTEAFF. The full variable domain, its missing parts supplied by reference TRBV7-9 and TRBJ1-1, is DTGVSQNPRHKITKRGQNVTFRCDPISEHNRLYWYRQTLGQGPEFLTYFQNEAQLEKSRLLSDRFSAERPKGSFSTLEIQRTEQGDSAMYLCASSPTDRNTEAFFGQGTRLTVV.

This clonotype was seen a few times. V gene TRBV7-9 combines with J gene TRBJ1-4; D is possibly TRBD1 (6 bases). This CDR3 is 18 amino acids long. V lost 0 bases to trimming and J lost 7 bases, with 21 bases between them. Germline assignment: CDR1 SEHNR and CDR2 FQNEAQ (reference sequence). DNA of the CDR3: TGTGCCAGCAGCTTAGCCCTAATGGGGTACGCAGGGGCTGAAAAACTGTTTTTT. Translation gives CASSLALMGYAGAEKLFF.

This clonotype has more than one count but fewer than ten. The chain employs TRBV12-3 or TRBV12-4 and TRBJ2-3; 8 bases match TRBD1. Trimming took 6 bases from V and 2 from J; bases not matched to a gene: 16. This CDR3 region has 18 residues. The CDR3 DNA reads TGTGCCAGCAGCTCGGGACAGGAGAGACACAAACACACAGATACGCAGTATTTT. This encodes CASSSGQERHKHTDTQYF.

The chain employs TRBV12-3 or TRBV12-4 and TRBJ1-3; TRBD1 might be the D (6 bases). Trimming left V 3 bases short and J 0 bases short, with 9 bases between. This CDR3 has 15 residues. The CDR3 here is CASSFGGPSGNTIYF. The CDR3, as DNA: TGTGCCAGCAGTTTCGGGGGGCCCTCTGGAAACACCATATATTTT.

This clonotype showed up many times. The rearrangement joins TRBV24-1 to TRBJ2-3; D remains ambiguous. Germline loops: CDR1 KGHDR, CDR2 SFDVKD. With 4 bases removed from V and 4 bases from J, the gap between germline ends came to 20 bases. The CDR3 has 17 amino acids. CDR3 region: CATSDPLAVTGADTQYF. CDR3 in DNA: TGTGCCACCAGTGACCCCTTGGCGGTAACGGGCGCAGATACGCAGTATTTT.

The table lists this clonotype with a few counts. The gene calls are TRBV5-1 and TRBJ2-1, with D possibly TRBD1 on 7 matching bases. V lost 6 bases, J lost 1 base, and 23 bases lay in between. The germline gives CDR1 SGHRS, CDR2 YFSETQ. The CDR3 extends over 18 amino acids. This CDR3 is CASKGGGAKGQSYNEQFF. The CDR3 region has the DNA TGCGCCAGCAAAGGAGGGGGCGCCAAGGGCCAATCCTACAATGAGCAGTTCTTC.

This clonotype was observed many times. The chain combines TRBV11-2 with TRBJ2-1, with a tentative D call TRBD2 (6 bases). CDR1 SGHAT and CDR2 FQNNGV come from the germline V gene. The CDR3 extends over 16 amino acids. Trimming removed 1 base from V and 2 bases from J, with 12 bases in between. The CDR3, as DNA: TGTGCCAGCAGCTTAGCTATAGCGGCCGCCTACAATGAGCAGTTCTTC. This sequence encodes CASSLAIAAAYNEQFF.

The rearrangement joins TRBV4-2 to TRBJ1-1; D ambiguous. The CDR3 runs 15 residues. With 1 base removed from V and 5 bases from J, the gap between germline ends came to 14 bases. Germline V CDR1 and CDR2: LGHNA, YNFKEQ. In nucleotides, the CDR3 is TGTGCCAGCAGCCAAGCCGAGGGCAGGAAAACTGAAGCTTTCTTT. Residues: CASSQAEGRKTEAFF.

The chain recombines TRBV4-1 with TRBJ2-1, with D perhaps TRBD2 (7 bases). This CDR3 is built from 14 residues. V lost 5 bases, J lost 5 bases, and 13 bases lay in between. From germline, CDR1 is MGHRA and CDR2 YSYEKL. The DNA of the CDR3 is TGCGCCAGCAGCTCCTGGGGGGGCGACAATGAGCAGTTCTTC. As protein: CASSSWGGDNEQFF.

The gene calls are TRBV4-3 and TRBJ2-7; D gene ambiguous. Germline CDR1 LGHNA, CDR2 YSLEER. The ends were cut back, 2 bases at V and 5 bases at J, with 19 bases in the middle. CDR3 length: 16 amino acids. The DNA of the CDR3 is TGCGCCAGCAGCCAAAACCCCCTCGCGCCCGGTGACGAGCAGTACTTC. Encoded protein: CASSQNPLAPGDEQYF.